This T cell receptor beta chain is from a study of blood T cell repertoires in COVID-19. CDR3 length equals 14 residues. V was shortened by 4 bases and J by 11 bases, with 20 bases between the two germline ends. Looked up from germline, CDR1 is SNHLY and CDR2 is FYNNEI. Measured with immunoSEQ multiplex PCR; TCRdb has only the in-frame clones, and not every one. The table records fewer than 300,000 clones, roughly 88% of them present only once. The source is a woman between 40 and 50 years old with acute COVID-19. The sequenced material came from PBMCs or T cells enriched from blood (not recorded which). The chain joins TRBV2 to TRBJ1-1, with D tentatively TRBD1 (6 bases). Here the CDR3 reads CASSVYWGGGSAFF. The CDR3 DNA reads TGTGCCAGCAGTGTCTATTGGGGGGGCGGGTCCGCTTTCTTT. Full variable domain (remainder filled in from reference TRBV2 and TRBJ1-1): EPEVTQTPSHQVTQMGQEVILRCVPISNHLYFYWYRQILGQKVEFLVSFYNNEISEKSEIFDDQFSVERPDGSNFTLKIRSTKLEDSAMYFCASSVYWGGGSAFFGQGTRLTVV.